This T cell receptor beta chain was profiled in a study of cytomegalovirus exposure and HLA in healthy donors. In the PCR, 60 Vbeta and 13 Jbeta primers were used. Produced via immunoSEQ multiplex PCR; TCRdb's table is partial and in-frame only. This table holds about 170,000 clones, roughly 79% found once. This clone was counted a few times. Its antigen is still unknown. Study results and limitations: For presence/absence analyses, sequencing depth was assumed to be roughly uniform across donors. TCR beta chain V- and J-gene trimming was linked, in a later analysis, to a missense variant in DCLRE1C.

There are 13 residues in the CDR3. Looked up from germline, CDR1 is MNHNS and CDR2 is SASEGT. The V end lost 3 bases, the J end lost 0 bases, and 4 bases lay between the germline ends. Sequenced: PBMCs. The J gene is TRBJ2-3, the V gene TRBV6-1; no definite D call. This receptor was obtained from a man aged 35-49 years in good health and CMV-seropositive. CDR3 DNA: TGTGCCAGCAGTGACGGGAGCACAGATACGCAGTATTTT. Amino acids: CASSDGSTDTQYF.